The 2 T cell receptor beta chains listed next were all sequenced from one sample in a study of low-dose radiotherapy and immunotherapy resistance in tumors. Covering alpha and beta chains, TRAV- and TRBV-specific primers were used for the first-strand cDNA. A constant-region primer paired with the V-primer adapter amplified TCRs over about 19 PCR cycles. From the reads, TCRdb called clonotypes with MiXCR, one entry per CDR3 protein. The sample lists more than 50,000 distinct CDR3 sequences; roughly 23% were seen once. Time point reported: after trial treatment. Treatment in this sample: LDRT plus nivolumab, ipilimumab, low-dose cyclophosphamide and aspirin (RACIN trial). Sequenced here: PBMCs, sampled after low-dose radiotherapy plus immunotherapy. The receptors were sampled from a male donor with prostate cancer.

This clonotype was picked up many times. The gene calls are TRBV6-2 or TRBV6-3 and TRBJ2-1, with 10 bases lining up with TRBD1. Germline V lookup: CDR1 MNHEY, CDR2 SVGEGT. With V trimmed by 4 bases and J by 4 bases, 13 bases remained unmatched. The CDR3 sequence is 18 residues long. The CDR3 is CASSSAGTGASRYNEQFF. As DNA, the CDR3 is TGTGCCAGCAGTTCCGCCGGGACAGGGGCTTCTCGGTACAATGAGCAGTTCTTC.

CDR3 DNA sequence: TGCGCCAGCAGCTTGTCGGGAAGGGATGACAATGAGCAGTTCTTC. Residues: CASSLSGRDDNEQFF. The chain combines TRBV5-1 with TRBJ2-1, with a weak D call TRBD2 (5 bases). The length of the CDR3 is 15 residues. V dropped 1 base and J dropped 5 bases, with 13 bases sitting between them. From germline, CDR1 is SGHRS and CDR2 YFSETQ.